The source of this T cell receptor (beta chain) is a study of blood T cell repertoires in COVID-19. Turning to the study itself: Two negative PCRs, clearance, or symptom resolution were required of recovered Cohort 3 donors. Samples representing acute and convalescent COVID-19 were sourced from the United States, Italy and Spain.

CDR3 length: 13 amino acids. Germline CDR1 and CDR2: MDHEN and SYDVKM. The V gene end was trimmed by 8 bases and the J gene end by 4 bases; junction bases not matched to a gene: 4. Authors' analysis steps: Using reference gene primer amplification, nucleated cell counts were estimated. Here immunoSEQ multiplex PCR was the method, and the copy in TCRdb shows in-frame clones only, minus some. That table supplies the V and J calls and clone size; D and trimming were determined from the DNA. This sample has about 170,000 clones, with around 79% found just once. The sequenced material came from PBMCs or T cells enriched from blood (not recorded which). This receptor was obtained from a woman in her seventies in a cohort exposed to, infected with or recovered from COVID-19 (not recorded which). V is TRBV28 and J is TRBJ2-2; 7 positions match TRBD2. The CDR3 DNA sequence: TGTGCCAGCGGGGGGGTCGGCACCGGGGAGCTGTTTTTT. It encodes CASGGVGTGELFF. The full variable domain, its missing parts supplied by reference TRBV28 and TRBJ2-2, is DVKVTQSSRYLVKRTGEKVFLECVQDMDHENMFWYRQDPGLGLRLIYFSYDVKMKEKGDIPEGYSVSREKKERFSLILESASTNQTSMYLCASGGVGTGELFFGEGSRLTVL.